Listed below are T cell receptor beta chains from one sample, sequenced in a study of response to subunit inactivated influenza vaccine. TCRdb reprocessed the RT-PCR reads with MiXCR, giving one entry per CDR3 protein. The sample yields under 500,000 distinct CDR3 sequences, about a tenth seen once. The specimen comprised PBMCs from blood, sampled about 40 days after vaccination. The receptors here all came from a man over 45 who received an inactivated influenza vaccine. The CDR3 runs from the conserved cysteine through the conserved F or W. Each record gives: D gene, J gene, V gene, CDR3 length, clone size, CDR3 protein, CDR3 DNA. The D gene is left open where the match is weak. The size of a clone is reported for some rows only, either as once, few or many, or as a class for expanded clones.

D gene: -; J gene: TRBJ1-1; V gene: TRBV14; CDR3 length: 11; clone size: many; CDR3 protein: CASSAYTEAFF; CDR3 DNA: TGTGCCAGCAGCGCTTACACTGAAGCTTTCTTT
D gene: -; J gene: TRBJ1-1; V gene: TRBV25-1; CDR3 length: 13; clone size: -; CDR3 protein: CASREDSYTEAFF; CDR3 DNA: TGTGCCAGCAGAGAGGACAGTTACACTGAAGCTTTCTTT
D gene: TRBD2; J gene: TRBJ2-2; V gene: TRBV12-3/TRBV12-4; CDR3 length: 16; clone size: many; CDR3 protein: CASMGLRESVTGELFF; CDR3 DNA: TGTGCCAGCATGGGGTTGCGGGAGTCGGTTACCGGGGAGCTGTTTTTT
D gene: -; J gene: TRBJ2-1; V gene: TRBV20-1; CDR3 length: 14; clone size: many; CDR3 protein: CSTARPMTPNEQFF; CDR3 DNA: TGCAGTACTGCGAGACCCATGACTCCCAATGAGCAGTTCTTC
D gene: TRBD1; J gene: TRBJ2-7; V gene: TRBV12-3/TRBV12-4; CDR3 length: 14; clone size: many; CDR3 protein: CASSTGGAAYEQYF; CDR3 DNA: TGTGCCAGCAGCACAGGGGGAGCGGCCTACGAGCAGTACTTC
D gene: -; J gene: TRBJ2-1; V gene: TRBV2; CDR3 length: 20; clone size: -; CDR3 protein: CAGERWGTVPSGSSYNEQFF; CDR3 DNA: TGTGCCGGCGAACGATGGGGGACAGTCCCAAGCGGGAGCTCCTACAATGAGCAGTTCTTC
D gene: -; J gene: TRBJ2-5; V gene: TRBV24-1; CDR3 length: 12; clone size: few; CDR3 protein: CATSYDQETQYF; CDR3 DNA: TGTGCCACCAGTTACGACCAAGAGACCCAGTACTTC
D gene: -; J gene: TRBJ2-3; V gene: TRBV20-1; CDR3 length: 14; clone size: -; CDR3 protein: CSASGRVGTDTQYF; CDR3 DNA: TGCAGTGCTAGCGGGCGCGTTGGCACAGATACGCAGTATTTT
D gene: -; J gene: TRBJ1-6; V gene: TRBV5-1; CDR3 length: 14; clone size: many; CDR3 protein: CASSLGSLGTPLHF; CDR3 DNA: TGCGCCAGCAGCCTCGGGTCCCTAGGAACACCCCTCCACTTT
D gene: TRBD2; J gene: TRBJ2-7; V gene: TRBV29-1; CDR3 length: 12; clone size: few; CDR3 protein: CSVERGGREQYF; CDR3 DNA: TGCAGCGTTGAACGGGGGGGGCGCGAGCAGTACTTC
D gene: TRBD1; J gene: TRBJ1-1; V gene: TRBV6-1; CDR3 length: 14; clone size: -; CDR3 protein: CASSISGTGFEAFF; CDR3 DNA: TGTGCCAGCAGTATTTCCGGGACAGGGTTTGAAGCTTTCTTT
D gene: -; J gene: TRBJ2-7; V gene: TRBV20-1; CDR3 length: 12; clone size: -; CDR3 protein: CSARHDSYEQYF; CDR3 DNA: TGCAGTGCTAGACACGACAGCTACGAGCAGTACTTC
D gene: TRBD1; J gene: TRBJ2-1; V gene: TRBV5-1; CDR3 length: 14; clone size: few; CDR3 protein: CASSKPGQGREQFF; CDR3 DNA: TGCGCCAGCAGCAAGCCGGGACAGGGTCGGGAGCAGTTCTTC
D gene: -; J gene: TRBJ2-1; V gene: TRBV7-9; CDR3 length: 13; clone size: -; CDR3 protein: CASSLDPGRQQFF; CDR3 DNA: TGTGCCAGCAGCTTGGACCCGGGACGGCAGCAGTTCTTC
D gene: -; J gene: TRBJ1-1; V gene: TRBV20-1; CDR3 length: 16; clone size: many; CDR3 protein: CSASPPSQGFGTEAFF; CDR3 DNA: TGCAGTGCTAGCCCCCCGTCTCAGGGGTTCGGCACTGAAGCTTTCTTT
D gene: TRBD2; J gene: TRBJ2-3; V gene: TRBV4-2; CDR3 length: 23; clone size: -; CDR3 protein: CASSQDIPRSGTHRHASTDTQYF; CDR3 DNA: TGTGCCAGCAGCCAAGATATCCCTCGAAGCGGGACTCACCGACACGCTAGCACAGATACGCAGTATTTT
D gene: -; J gene: TRBJ2-5; V gene: TRBV10-3; CDR3 length: 14; clone size: many; CDR3 protein: CAISEGRTGETQYF; CDR3 DNA: TGTGCCATCAGTGAGGGCAGAACCGGGGAGACCCAGTACTTC
D gene: TRBD2; J gene: TRBJ2-7; V gene: TRBV9; CDR3 length: 15; clone size: -; CDR3 protein: CASSVASGAFYEQYF; CDR3 DNA: TGTGCCAGCAGCGTAGCTAGCGGAGCTTTCTACGAGCAGTACTTC
D gene: -; J gene: TRBJ2-7; V gene: TRBV5-1; CDR3 length: 13; clone size: many; CDR3 protein: CASSLALWNEQYF; CDR3 DNA: TGCGCCAGCAGCTTGGCCCTGTGGAACGAGCAGTACTTC
D gene: TRBD2; J gene: TRBJ2-1; V gene: TRBV11-2; CDR3 length: 17; clone size: -; CDR3 protein: CASSSRGTGGIYNEQFF; CDR3 DNA: TGTGCCAGCAGCTCTAGAGGTACGGGGGGTATATACAATGAGCAGTTCTTC
D gene: -; J gene: TRBJ1-3; V gene: TRBV7-6; CDR3 length: 13; clone size: few; CDR3 protein: CASSPNPGNTIYF; CDR3 DNA: TGTGCCAGCAGCCCAAACCCTGGAAACACCATATATTTT
D gene: -; J gene: TRBJ2-7; V gene: TRBV27; CDR3 length: 11; clone size: many; CDR3 protein: CASKSSYEQYF; CDR3 DNA: TGTGCCAGCAAAAGCTCCTACGAGCAGTACTTC
D gene: -; J gene: TRBJ2-3; V gene: TRBV20-1; CDR3 length: 15; clone size: -; CDR3 protein: CSADKGGQDTDTQYF; CDR3 DNA: TGCAGTGCGGATAAGGGGGGCCAAGACACAGATACGCAGTATTTT